This is a list of T cell receptor beta chains from one sample in a study of shared clonotypes between healthy human individuals. Here immunoSEQ multiplex PCR was the method, and the copy in TCRdb shows in-frame clones only, minus some. This sample has 850,000 to 1,200,000 clones, with roughly 80% found just once. Sequencing was done on a sample of memory CD4+ T cells sorted from blood. The receptors were sampled from a man aged 18 to 29 in good health. CDR3s include the opening cysteine and the closing phenylalanine or tryptophan. A D gene is named only where the DNA matches it firmly. Size values are once, few and many counts, or a class for expanded clones, and some rows have none.

>.|TRBJ1-1|TRBV29-1|.
CSVPKATGTGEAFF
TGCAGCGTTCCCAAAGCCACAGGGACGGGGGAAGCTTTCTTT
>few|TRBJ1-2|TRBV28|.
CASRQIYGYTF
TGTGCCAGCAGACAGATCTATGGCTACACCTTC
>many|TRBJ2-1|TRBV30|TRBD2
CAWRMGLDYNEQFF
TGTGCCTGGAGGATGGGACTAGATTACAATGAGCAGTTCTTC
>.|TRBJ2-2|TRBV2|TRBD1
CASSRDRANTGELFF
TGTGCCAGCAGTCGGGACAGGGCGAACACCGGGGAGCTGTTTTTT
>.|TRBJ1-1|TRBV6-5|TRBD1
CASSYGRGLQTEAFF
TGTGCCAGCAGTTACGGGAGGGGGCTCCAAACTGAAGCTTTCTTT
>once|TRBJ1-6|TRBV7-9|.
CASSLSGGSPPLHF
TGTGCCAGCAGCTTATCCGGGGGGAGTCCACCCCTCCACTTT
>.|TRBJ2-7|TRBV19|.
CASSESNQPYEQYF
TGTGCCAGTAGTGAGTCCAATCAACCCTACGAGCAGTACTTC
>.|TRBJ1-1|TRBV19|.
CASSITGGKGTEAFF
TGTGCCAGTAGTATTACCGGGGGGAAAGGAACTGAAGCTTTCTTT
>.|TRBJ2-2|TRBV27|.
CASRAAGQNGNTGELFF
TGTGCCAGCCGGGCGGCAGGTCAAAATGGGAACACCGGGGAGCTGTTTTTT
>few|TRBJ2-5|TRBV6-6|TRBD2
CASSFSGGGTQYF
TGTGCCAGCAGTTTTAGCGGGGGGGGGACCCAGTACTTC
>once|TRBJ2-7|TRBV4-3|TRBD2
CASSPGLASEQYF
TGCGCCAGCAGCCCGGGACTAGCATCCGAGCAGTACTTC
>.|TRBJ1-1|TRBV6-5|.
CASRSHFFRNTEAFF
TGTGCCAGCAGATCCCACTTTTTCAGGAACACTGAAGCTTTCTTT
>.|TRBJ2-7|TRBV5-1|.
CASSPPPSTGSIYEQYF
TGCGCCAGCAGCCCCCCCCCTTCGACCGGGAGTATATACGAGCAGTACTTC
>many|TRBJ1-4|TRBV15|.
CATSRDVWSTNEKLFF
TGTGCCACCAGCAGAGATGTATGGTCAACTAATGAAAAACTGTTTTTT
>.|TRBJ1-2|TRBV4-3|.
CASSQDYGQWGGYTF
TGCGCCAGCAGCCAAGATTATGGGCAGTGGGGGGGCTACACCTTC
>.|TRBJ2-1|TRBV5-1|.
CASSLANANNEQFF
TGCGCCAGCAGCTTGGCCAACGCAAACAATGAGCAGTTCTTC
>once|TRBJ2-7|TRBV6-1|.
CASSEISGNHEQYF
TGTGCCAGCAGTGAAATATCAGGGAACCACGAGCAGTACTTC
>.|TRBJ2-7|TRBV7-8|TRBD1
CASSPLGQAGDKQYF
TGTGCCAGCAGCCCCCTCGGACAGGCTGGGGACAAGCAGTACTTC
>many|TRBJ2-5|TRBV27|.
CASSPQPPAQYF
TGTGCCAGCAGCCCCCAACCCCCGGCCCAGTACTTC
>many|TRBJ2-1|TRBV5-4|TRBD1
CASSVTGVGDEQFF
TGTGCCAGCAGCGTGACAGGGGTGGGCGATGAGCAGTTCTTC
>.|TRBJ1-4|TRBV9|.
CASSPRGRDNEKLFF
TGTGCCAGCAGCCCCCGTGGTCGGGATAATGAAAAACTGTTTTTT
>once|TRBJ1-1|TRBV7-8|.
CASSLALNPGANTEAFF
TGTGCCAGCAGCTTAGCGCTAAATCCAGGGGCGAACACTGAAGCTTTCTTT
>few|TRBJ1-6|TRBV7-2|.
CASSLGWNSPLHF
TGTGCCAGCAGCTTGGGGTGGAATTCACCCCTCCACTTT
>.|TRBJ1-1|TRBV27|.
CASSLRRGTEAFF
TGTGCCAGCAGTTTAAGGAGGGGGACTGAAGCTTTCTTT
>.|TRBJ2-3|TRBV30|TRBD1
CAWSDRVTDTQYF
TGTGCCTGGTCGGACAGGGTCACAGATACGCAGTATTTT
>.|TRBJ2-1|TRBV6-6|.
CASSYSIDTGNEQFF
TGTGCCAGCAGTTACTCGATAGACACCGGGAATGAGCAGTTCTTC
>many|TRBJ1-2|TRBV14|.
CARWPISWAVNNYGYTF
TGTGCCAGATGGCCGATTTCATGGGCTGTCAATAACTATGGCTACACCTTC
>.|TRBJ1-2|TRBV7-2|TRBD1
CASSTYNAQGNHGYTF
TGTGCCAGCAGCACCTATAACGCACAGGGGAACCATGGCTACACCTTC
>.|TRBJ2-3|TRBV6-5|TRBD2
CASSAGTRGTDTQYF
TGTGCCAGCAGCGCCGGGACTAGGGGCACAGATACGCAGTATTTT
>.|TRBJ2-4|TRBV7-2|.
CASSLTELAKNIQYF
TGTGCCAGCAGCTTGACGGAACTAGCCAAAAACATTCAGTACTTC
>.|TRBJ2-5|TRBV2|.
CASSEMMPGKKETQYF
TGTGCCAGCAGTGAAATGATGCCAGGGAAAAAAGAGACCCAGTACTTC
>once|TRBJ2-7|TRBV5-6|.
CASSWEGGRREQYF
TGTGCCAGCAGCTGGGAAGGCGGCAGGCGCGAGCAGTACTTC
>.|TRBJ2-3|TRBV4-3|.
CASSQDIQGTDTQYF
TGCGCCAGCAGCCAAGATATCCAGGGCACAGATACGCAGTATTTT
>.|TRBJ1-1|TRBV10-3|TRBD1
CAISVVDRGTEAFF
TGTGCCATCAGTGTGGTGGACAGGGGCACTGAAGCTTTCTTT
>.|TRBJ1-1|TRBV18|TRBD1
CASSSNQGGTSEAFF
TGTGCCAGCTCATCCAATCAGGGGGGTACCTCTGAAGCTTTCTTT
>.|TRBJ2-1|TRBV5-1|TRBD2
CASSLAGDSGRREQFF
TGCGCCAGCAGCTTGGCCGGGGATAGCGGGAGGAGGGAGCAGTTCTTC
>few|TRBJ2-2|TRBV5-1|.
CASSLAGNSVTGELFF
TGCGCCAGCAGCTTGGCTGGGAATTCTGTCACCGGGGAGCTGTTTTTT
>.|TRBJ1-5|TRBV5-1|.
CASSLGGQSNQPQHF
TGCGCCAGCAGCTTGGGGGGGCAAAGCAATCAGCCCCAGCATTTT
>.|TRBJ2-7|TRBV7-2|.
CASSWLTGSSYEQYF
TGTGCCAGCAGCTGGTTGACAGGAAGCTCCTACGAGCAGTACTTC
>once|TRBJ2-3|TRBV18|.
CASSPQRADTQYF
TGTGCCAGCTCACCACAGAGGGCAGATACGCAGTATTTT
>.|TRBJ2-7|TRBV6-5|.
CASSYIGQGDEQYF
TGTGCCAGCAGTTATATCGGGCAGGGTGACGAGCAGTACTTC
>.|TRBJ2-5|TRBV5-1|TRBD1
CASSPGQGTTQETQYF
TGCGCCAGCAGCCCCGGACAGGGTACGACCCAAGAGACCCAGTACTTC
>.|TRBJ2-7|TRBV2|.
CASSTRDYEQYF
TGTGCCAGCAGTACGAGGGATTACGAGCAGTACTTC
>.|TRBJ1-2|TRBV4-1|TRBD1
CASSRFQRTGTAFGGYTF
TGCGCCAGCAGCCGTTTCCAAAGGACAGGGACAGCTTTCGGGGGCTACACCTTC
>.|TRBJ2-5|TRBV7-2|TRBD2
CASSLSGGSVQETQYF
TGTGCCAGCAGCTTATCCGGCGGGAGTGTCCAAGAGACCCAGTACTTC
>.|TRBJ1-2|TRBV11-2|.
CASRSQGHGYTF
TGTGCCAGCAGGTCCCAGGGTCATGGCTACACCTTC
>.|TRBJ1-5|TRBV19|TRBD1
CASIEGQGLPQHF
TGTGCCAGTATCGAGGGACAGGGCCTGCCCCAGCATTTT
>.|TRBJ2-5|TRBV6-1|TRBD2
CASSLILADQETQYF
TGTGCCAGCAGCTTAATACTAGCGGACCAAGAGACCCAGTACTTC
>many|TRBJ2-3|TRBV5-6|.
CASSFRGFFPTSTDTQYF
TGTGCCAGCAGCTTTCGTGGGTTTTTCCCCACAAGCACAGATACGCAGTATTTT
>.|TRBJ2-3|TRBV19|.
CASSIQSGGNTDTQYF
TGTGCCAGTAGTATCCAGAGCGGAGGAAACACAGATACGCAGTATTTT
>.|TRBJ2-5|TRBV5-4|.
CASSLQAGETQYF
TGTGCCAGCAGCTTGCAAGCAGGAGAGACCCAGTACTTC
>.|TRBJ2-4|TRBV7-8|.
CASSRRGAEAKNIQYF
TGTGCCAGCAGCCGAAGGGGGGCGGAAGCCAAAAACATTCAGTACTTC
>.|TRBJ2-3|TRBV21-1|.
CASSNLGPGPNTQYF
TGTGCCAGCAGCAATTTGGGACCAGGCCCAAATACGCAGTATTTT
>.|TRBJ1-1|TRBV2|.
CASNGDTSVNTEAFF
TGTGCCAGCAATGGGGACACCTCCGTGAACACTGAAGCTTTCTTT
>.|TRBJ1-6|TRBV5-1|.
CASSLEHNSPLHF
TGCGCCAGCAGCTTGGAACATAATTCACCCCTCCACTTT